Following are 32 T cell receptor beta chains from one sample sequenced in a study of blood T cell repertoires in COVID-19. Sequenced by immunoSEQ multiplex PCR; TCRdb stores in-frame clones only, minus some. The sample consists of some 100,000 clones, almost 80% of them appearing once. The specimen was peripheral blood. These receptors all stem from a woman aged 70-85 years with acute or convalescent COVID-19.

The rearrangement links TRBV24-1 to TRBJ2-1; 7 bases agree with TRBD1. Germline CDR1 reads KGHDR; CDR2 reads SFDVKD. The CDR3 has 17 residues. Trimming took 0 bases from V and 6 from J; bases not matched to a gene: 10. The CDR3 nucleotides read TGTGCCACCAGTGATTTGGACACCCGGGACAGACGCAATGAGCAGTTCTTC. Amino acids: CATSDLDTRDRRNEQFF.

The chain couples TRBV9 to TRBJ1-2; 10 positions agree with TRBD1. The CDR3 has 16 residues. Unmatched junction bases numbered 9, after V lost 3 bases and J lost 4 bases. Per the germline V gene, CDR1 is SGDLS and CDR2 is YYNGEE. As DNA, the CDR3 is TGTGCCAGCAGCGACTTGGGACAGGGGATCCCCTATGGCTACACCTTC. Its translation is CASSDLGQGIPYGYTF.

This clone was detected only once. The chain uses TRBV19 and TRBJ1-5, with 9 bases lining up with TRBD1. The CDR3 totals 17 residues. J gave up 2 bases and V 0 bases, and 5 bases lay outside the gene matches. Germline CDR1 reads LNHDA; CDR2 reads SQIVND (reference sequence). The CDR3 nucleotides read TGTGCCAGTAGTATAGACGCACAGGGGGCTGGCAATCAGCCCCAGCATTTT. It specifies CASSIDAQGAGNQPQHF.

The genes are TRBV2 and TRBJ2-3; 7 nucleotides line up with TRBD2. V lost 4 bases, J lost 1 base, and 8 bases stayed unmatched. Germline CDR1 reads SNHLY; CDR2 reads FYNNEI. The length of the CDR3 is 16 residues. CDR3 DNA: TGTGCCAGCAGTGTGGCTAGCGGTGCAGGCACAGATACGCAGTATTTT. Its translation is CASSVASGAGTDTQYF.

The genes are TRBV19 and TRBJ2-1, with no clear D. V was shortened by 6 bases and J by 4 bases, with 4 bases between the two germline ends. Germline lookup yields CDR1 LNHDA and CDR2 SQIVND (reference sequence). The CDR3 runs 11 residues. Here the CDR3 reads CASRQYNEQFF. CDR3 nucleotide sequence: TGTGCCAGTAGGCAGTACAATGAGCAGTTCTTC.

The CDR3 spells CAISFGTFSGNTIYF. The CDR3 DNA follows: TGTGCCATCAGTTTCGGGACTTTCTCTGGAAACACCATATATTTT. This sequence joins TRBV10-3 and TRBJ1-3; D is possibly TRBD1 (5 bases). The length of the CDR3 is 15 residues. The V and J ends lost 5 bases and 0 bases respectively, with 11 bases between them. Germline CDR1 and CDR2: ENHRY and SYGVKD.

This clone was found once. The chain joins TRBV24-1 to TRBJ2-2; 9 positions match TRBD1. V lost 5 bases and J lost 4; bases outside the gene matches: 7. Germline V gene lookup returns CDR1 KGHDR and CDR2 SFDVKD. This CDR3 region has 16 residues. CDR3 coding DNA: TGTGCCACCAGTGCGAGGGACAGGGCTGGCACCGGGGAGCTGTTTTTT. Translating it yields CATSARDRAGTGELFF.

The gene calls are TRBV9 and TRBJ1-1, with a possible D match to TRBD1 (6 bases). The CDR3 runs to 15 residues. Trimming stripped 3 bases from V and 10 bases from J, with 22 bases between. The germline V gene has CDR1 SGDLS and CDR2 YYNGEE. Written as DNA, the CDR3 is TGTGCCAGCAGCGCCCCAACGGACAGTATAGGTGGAGCTTTCTTT. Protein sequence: CASSAPTDSIGGAFF.

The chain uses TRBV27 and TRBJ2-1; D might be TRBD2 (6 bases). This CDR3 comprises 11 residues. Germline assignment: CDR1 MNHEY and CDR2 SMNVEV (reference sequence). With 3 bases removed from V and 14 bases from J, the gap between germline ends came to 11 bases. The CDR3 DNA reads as TGTGCCAGCAGTTTTTCGGGGGTGGAGTTCTTC. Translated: CASSFSGVEFF.

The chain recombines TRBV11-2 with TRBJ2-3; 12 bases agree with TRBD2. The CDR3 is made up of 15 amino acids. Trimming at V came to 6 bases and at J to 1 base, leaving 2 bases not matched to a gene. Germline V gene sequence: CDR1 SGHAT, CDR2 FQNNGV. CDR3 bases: TGTGCCAGCAGGAGACTAGCGGGGGGCACAGATACGCAGTATTTT. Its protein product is CASRRLAGGTDTQYF.

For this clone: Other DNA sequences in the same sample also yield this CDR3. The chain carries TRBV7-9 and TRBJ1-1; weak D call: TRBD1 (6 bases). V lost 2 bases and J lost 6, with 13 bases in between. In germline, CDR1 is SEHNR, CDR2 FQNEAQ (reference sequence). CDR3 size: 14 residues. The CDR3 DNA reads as TGTGCCAGCAGCTTAAAGGGGGGGAAAGCTGAAGCTTTCTTT. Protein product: CASSLKGGKAEAFF.

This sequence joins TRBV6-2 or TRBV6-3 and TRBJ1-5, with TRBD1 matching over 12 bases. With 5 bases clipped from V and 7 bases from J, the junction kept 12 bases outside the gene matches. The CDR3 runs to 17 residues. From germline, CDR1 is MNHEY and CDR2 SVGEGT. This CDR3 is CASSITGTGGAGQPQHF. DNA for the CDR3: TGTGCCAGCAGTATTACCGGGACAGGGGGCGCAGGGCAGCCCCAGCATTTT.

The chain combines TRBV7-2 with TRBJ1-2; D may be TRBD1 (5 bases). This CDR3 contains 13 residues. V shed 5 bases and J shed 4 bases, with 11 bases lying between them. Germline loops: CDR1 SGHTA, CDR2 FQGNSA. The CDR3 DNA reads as TGTGCCAGCAGCGCCGACAGTGTCTATGGCTACACCTTC. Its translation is CASSADSVYGYTF. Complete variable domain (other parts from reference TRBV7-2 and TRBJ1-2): GAGVSQSPSNKVTEKGKDVELRCDPISGHTALYWYRQSLGQGLEFLIYFQGNSAPDKSGLPSDRFSAERTGGSVSTLTIQRTQQEDSAVYLCASSADSVYGYTFGSGTRLTVV.

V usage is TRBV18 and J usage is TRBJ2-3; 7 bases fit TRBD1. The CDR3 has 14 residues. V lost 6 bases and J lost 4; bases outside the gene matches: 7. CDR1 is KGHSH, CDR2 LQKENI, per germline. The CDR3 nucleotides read TGTGCCAGCTCGGGTCGACAGGGATCAGATACGCAGTATTTT. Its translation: CASSGRQGSDTQYF.

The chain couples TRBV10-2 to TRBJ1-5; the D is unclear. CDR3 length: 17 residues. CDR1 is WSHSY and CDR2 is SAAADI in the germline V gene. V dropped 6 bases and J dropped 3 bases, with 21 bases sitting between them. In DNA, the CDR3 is TGCGCCAGCAGCATTTACCCTGGTGGGCCGGACAATCAGCCCCAGCATTTT. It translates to CASSIYPGGPDNQPQHF.

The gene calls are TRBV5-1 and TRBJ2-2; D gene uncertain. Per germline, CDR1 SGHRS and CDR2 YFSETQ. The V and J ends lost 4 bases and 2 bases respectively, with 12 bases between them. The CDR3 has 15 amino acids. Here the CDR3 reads CASSGRVSNTGELFF. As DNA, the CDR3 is TGCGCCAGCAGCGGCCGGGTCTCTAACACCGGGGAGCTGTTTTTT.

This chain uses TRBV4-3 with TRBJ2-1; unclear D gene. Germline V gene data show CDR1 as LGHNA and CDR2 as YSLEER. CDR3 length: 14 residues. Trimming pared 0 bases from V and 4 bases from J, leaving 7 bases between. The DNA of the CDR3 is TGCGCCAGCAGCCAAGACTATAATTACAATGAGCAGTTCTTC. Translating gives CASSQDYNYNEQFF.

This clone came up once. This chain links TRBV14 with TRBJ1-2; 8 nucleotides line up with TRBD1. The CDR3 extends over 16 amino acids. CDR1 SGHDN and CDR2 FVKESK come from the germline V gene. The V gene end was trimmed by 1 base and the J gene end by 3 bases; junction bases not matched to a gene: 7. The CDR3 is CASSQAQGARYYGYTF. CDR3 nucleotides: TGTGCCAGCAGCCAAGCTCAGGGGGCCCGGTACTATGGCTACACCTTC.

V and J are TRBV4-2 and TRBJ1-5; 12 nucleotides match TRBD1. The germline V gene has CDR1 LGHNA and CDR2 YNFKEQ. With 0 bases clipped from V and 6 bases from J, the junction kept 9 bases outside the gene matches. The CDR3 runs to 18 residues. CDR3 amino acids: CASSQDTPGQGAVQPQHF. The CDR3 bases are TGTGCCAGCAGCCAAGATACACCGGGACAGGGGGCTGTTCAGCCCCAGCATTTT.

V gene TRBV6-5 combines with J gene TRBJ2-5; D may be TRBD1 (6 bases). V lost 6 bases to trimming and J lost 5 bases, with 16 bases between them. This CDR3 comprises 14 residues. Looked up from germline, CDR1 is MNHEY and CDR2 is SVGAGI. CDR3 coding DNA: TGTGCCAGCAGCCCGGTGCAGGGGCGCGAGACCCAGTACTTC. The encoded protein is CASSPVQGRETQYF.

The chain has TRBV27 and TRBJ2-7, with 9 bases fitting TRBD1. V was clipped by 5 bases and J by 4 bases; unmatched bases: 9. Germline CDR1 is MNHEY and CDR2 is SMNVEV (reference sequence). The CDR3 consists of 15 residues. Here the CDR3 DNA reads TGTGCCAGCAGTCTCACGGGACAGGGAACGTACGAGCAGTACTTC. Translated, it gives CASSLTGQGTYEQYF.

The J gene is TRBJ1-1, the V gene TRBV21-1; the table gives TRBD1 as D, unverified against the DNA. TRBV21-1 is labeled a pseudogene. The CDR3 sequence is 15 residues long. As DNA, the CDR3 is TGTGCCAGTCCACCCATAATACAGGGGAGCACTGAAGCTTTCTTT. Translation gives CASPPIIQGSTEAFF.

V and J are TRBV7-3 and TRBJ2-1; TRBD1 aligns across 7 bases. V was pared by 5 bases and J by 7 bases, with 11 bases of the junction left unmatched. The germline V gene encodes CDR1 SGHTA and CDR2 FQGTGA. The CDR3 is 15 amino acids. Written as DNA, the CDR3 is TGTGCCAGCAGCGAACAGACAGGGTACCCTAATGAGCAGTTCTTC. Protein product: CASSEQTGYPNEQFF.

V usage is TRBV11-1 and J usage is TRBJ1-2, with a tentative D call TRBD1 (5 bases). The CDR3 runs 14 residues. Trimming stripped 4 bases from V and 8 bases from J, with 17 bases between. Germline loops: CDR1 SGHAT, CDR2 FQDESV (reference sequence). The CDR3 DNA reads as TGTGCCAGCAGCTCACCTGCTTCGGGGGACGGCTACACCTTC. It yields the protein CASSSPASGDGYTF. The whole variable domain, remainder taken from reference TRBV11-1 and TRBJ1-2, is EAEVAQSPRYKITEKSQAVAFWCDPISGHATLYWYRQILGQGPELLVQFQDESVVDDSQLPKDRFSAERLKGVDSTLKIQPAELGDSAMYLCASSSPASGDGYTFGSGTRLTVV.

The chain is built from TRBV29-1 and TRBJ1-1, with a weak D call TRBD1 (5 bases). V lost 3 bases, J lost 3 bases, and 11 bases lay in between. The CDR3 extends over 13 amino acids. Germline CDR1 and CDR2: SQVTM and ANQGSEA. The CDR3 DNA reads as TGCAGCGTTGAGTGGGGGAGGGACACTGAAGCTTTCTTT. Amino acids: CSVEWGRDTEAFF.

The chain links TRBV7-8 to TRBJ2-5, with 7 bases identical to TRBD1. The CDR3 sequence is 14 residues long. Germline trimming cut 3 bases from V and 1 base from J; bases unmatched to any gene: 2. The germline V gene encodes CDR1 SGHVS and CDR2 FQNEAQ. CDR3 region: CASSFGTAQETQYF. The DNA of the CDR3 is TGTGCCAGCAGCTTCGGGACAGCCCAAGAGACCCAGTACTTC.

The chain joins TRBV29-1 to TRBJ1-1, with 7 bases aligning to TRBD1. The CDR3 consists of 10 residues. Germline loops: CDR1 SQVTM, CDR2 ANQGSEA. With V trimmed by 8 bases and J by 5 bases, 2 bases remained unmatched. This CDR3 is CSTDRTEAFF. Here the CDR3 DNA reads TGCAGCACGGACAGGACTGAAGCTTTCTTT.

This CDR3 is CASSPPQGGEATEAFF. CDR3 coding DNA: TGTGCCAGCAGTCCCCCTCAGGGGGGTGAGGCCACTGAAGCTTTCTTT. The chain links TRBV6-2 or TRBV6-3 to TRBJ1-1, with 7 positions matching TRBD1. This CDR3 comprises 16 residues. Unmatched junction bases numbered 13, after V lost 5 bases and J lost 4 bases. Germline V gene lookup returns CDR1 MNHEY and CDR2 SVGEGT.

The CDR3 DNA follows: TGTGCCAATGAACCCGCGGGGGGTTTCCCAGATACGCAGTATTTT. This sequence encodes CANEPAGGFPDTQYF. This chain uses TRBV2 with TRBJ2-3, with 8 bases that match TRBD2. The CDR3 covers 15 residues. Germline CDR1 SNHLY, CDR2 FYNNEI. Trimming at V came to 10 bases and at J to 4 bases, leaving 13 bases not matched to a gene.

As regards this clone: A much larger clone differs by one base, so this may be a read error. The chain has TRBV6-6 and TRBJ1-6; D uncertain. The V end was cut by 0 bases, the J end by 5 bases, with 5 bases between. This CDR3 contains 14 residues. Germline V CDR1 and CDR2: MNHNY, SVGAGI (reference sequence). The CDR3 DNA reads TGTGCCAGCAGTTACTCAGAGGATAATTCACCCCTCCACTTT. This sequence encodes CASSYSEDNSPLHF.

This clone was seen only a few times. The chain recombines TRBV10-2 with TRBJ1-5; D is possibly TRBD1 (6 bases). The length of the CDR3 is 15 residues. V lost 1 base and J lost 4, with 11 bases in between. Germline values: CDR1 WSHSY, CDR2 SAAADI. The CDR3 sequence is CASSEFLQGNQPQHF. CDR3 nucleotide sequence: TGCGCCAGCAGTGAGTTTCTACAGGGTAATCAGCCCCAGCATTTT.

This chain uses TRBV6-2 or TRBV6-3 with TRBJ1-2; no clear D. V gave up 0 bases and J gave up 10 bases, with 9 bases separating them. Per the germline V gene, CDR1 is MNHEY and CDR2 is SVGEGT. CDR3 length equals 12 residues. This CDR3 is CASSYSTGYYTF. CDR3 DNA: TGTGCCAGCAGTTACTCAACGGGTTACTACACCTTC.